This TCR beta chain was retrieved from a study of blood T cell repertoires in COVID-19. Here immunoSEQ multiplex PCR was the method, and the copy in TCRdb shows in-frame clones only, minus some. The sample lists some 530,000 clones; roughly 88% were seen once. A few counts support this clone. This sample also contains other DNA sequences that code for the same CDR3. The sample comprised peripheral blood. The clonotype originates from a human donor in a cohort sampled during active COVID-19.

DNA for the CDR3: TGTGCCAGTAGTATAGATTCGGGGAACACTGAAGCTTTCTTT. Protein sequence: CASSIDSGNTEAFF. The rearrangement links TRBV19 to TRBJ1-1; D gene ambiguous. CDR3 size: 14 residues. The germline V and J ends were trimmed by 0 bases and 1 base, with 6 bases remaining between them. Per germline, CDR1 LNHDA and CDR2 SQIVND (reference sequence).